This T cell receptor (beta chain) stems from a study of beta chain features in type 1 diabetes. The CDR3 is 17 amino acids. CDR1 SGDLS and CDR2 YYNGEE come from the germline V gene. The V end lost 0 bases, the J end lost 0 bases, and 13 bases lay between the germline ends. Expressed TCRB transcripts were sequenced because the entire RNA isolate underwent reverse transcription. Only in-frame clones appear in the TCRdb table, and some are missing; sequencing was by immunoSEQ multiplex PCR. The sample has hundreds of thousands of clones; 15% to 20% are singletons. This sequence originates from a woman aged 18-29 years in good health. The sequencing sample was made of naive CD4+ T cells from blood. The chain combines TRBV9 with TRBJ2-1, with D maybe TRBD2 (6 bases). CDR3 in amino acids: CASSVGGLASSYNEQFF. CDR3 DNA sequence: TGTGCCAGCAGCGTAGGGGGACTTGCGAGCTCCTACAATGAGCAGTTCTTC.